A single sample gave rise to the 10 T cell receptor beta chains below, sequenced in a study of T cell responses to AZD1222 COVID-19 vaccine. Only in-frame clones appear in the TCRdb table, and some are missing; sequencing was by immunoSEQ multiplex PCR. The sample lists about 130,000 clones; 89% were seen once. The starting material was peripheral blood, obtained on day 0 of AZD1222 vaccination. These receptors were taken from an adult in good health.

The J gene is TRBJ2-7, the V gene TRBV11-3; maybe TRBD2 (6 bases). The CDR3 covers 16 residues. Germline CDR1 is SGHNT and CDR2 is YENEEA. Trimming left V 5 bases short and J 0 bases short, with 17 bases between. The CDR3 spells CASSQGGAHSSYEQYF. The CDR3 coding sequence is TGTGCCAGCAGCCAAGGCGGGGCGCACAGCTCCTACGAGCAGTACTTC.

This clone was seen a single time. V and J are TRBV14 and TRBJ1-5, with D maybe TRBD1 (6 bases). Looked up from germline, CDR1 is SGHDN and CDR2 is FVKESK. This CDR3 contains 16 residues. Trimming removed 1 base from V and 0 bases from J, with 10 bases in between. The CDR3 spells CASSQVGHNSNQPQHF. CDR3 coding DNA: TGTGCCAGCAGCCAAGTGGGACATAATAGCAATCAGCCCCAGCATTTT.

This clone was seen a single time. The chain employs TRBV27 and TRBJ1-1; possible D gene TRBD1, 5 bases. V lost 8 bases to trimming and J lost 8 bases, with 18 bases between them. This CDR3 spans 13 amino acids. Germline CDR1 and CDR2: MNHEY and SMNVEV (reference sequence). This chain's CDR3 is CASGVGGAFEAFF. As DNA, the CDR3 is TGTGCCAGCGGCGTCGGCGGGGCATTCGAAGCTTTCTTT.

The genes are TRBV5-6 and TRBJ1-1; D unclear. The CDR3 loop spans 13 amino acids. Trimming cost V 1 base and J 1 base, with 5 bases left between them. Germline values: CDR1 SGHDT, CDR2 YYEEEE. The CDR3 sequence: CASSLNWNTEAFF. Here the CDR3 DNA reads TGTGCCAGCAGCTTGAACTGGAACACTGAAGCTTTCTTT.

The V call is TRBV7-2, the J call TRBJ2-3, with D perhaps matching TRBD2 (6 bases). The germline V and J ends were trimmed by 5 bases and 1 base, with 10 bases remaining between them. The CDR3 runs to 14 residues. CDR1 and CDR2 (germline): SGHTA, FQGNSA. CDR3 nucleotide sequence: TGTGCCAGCAGCCCAATAGCGGGCACAGATACGCAGTATTTT. This translates into CASSPIAGTDTQYF. Full variable domain (remainder filled in from reference TRBV7-2 and TRBJ2-3): GAGVSQSPSNKVTEKGKDVELRCDPISGHTALYWYRQSLGQGLEFLIYFQGNSAPDKSGLPSDRFSAERTGGSVSTLTIQRTQQEDSAVYLCASSPIAGTDTQYFGPGTRLTVL.

This chain connects TRBV6-5 to TRBJ2-2; 10 nucleotides align to TRBD2. Germline V gives CDR1 MNHEY, CDR2 SVGAGI. Unmatched junction bases numbered 2, after V lost 5 bases and J lost 2 bases. CDR3 length equals 15 residues. In DNA form, the CDR3 reads TGTGCCAGCAGTATACTAGCGGGAAACACCGGGGAGCTGTTTTTT. Protein sequence: CASSILAGNTGELFF.

The chain combines TRBV18 with TRBJ2-3, with 13 bases fitting TRBD2. CDR1 is KGHSH, CDR2 LQKENI, per germline. V lost 4 bases and J lost 4; bases outside the gene matches: 8. The CDR3 is made up of 17 amino acids. CDR3 DNA: TGTGCCAGCTCACTACCGACTAGCGGGAGGCACGCAGATACGCAGTATTTT. Translation: CASSLPTSGRHADTQYF.

The chain has TRBV5-6 and TRBJ1-5; 7 bases fit TRBD1. The CDR3 sequence is 13 residues long. V lost 2 bases, J lost 10 bases, and 6 bases stayed unmatched. The germline V gene encodes CDR1 SGHDT and CDR2 YYEEEE. CDR3 protein: CASSFGRDRPQHF. CDR3 bases: TGTGCCAGCAGCTTCGGGCGGGACAGACCCCAGCATTTT.

The V gene is TRBV18, the J gene TRBJ1-1; no clear D. Per germline, CDR1 KGHSH and CDR2 LQKENI. V was cut by 5 bases and J by 5 bases, with 15 bases left in between. The CDR3 consists of 14 residues. The CDR3 nucleotides read TGTGCCAGCTCAGTCGAACCGAAAAGTACTGAAGCTTTCTTT. Residues: CASSVEPKSTEAFF.

The genes are TRBV21-1 and TRBJ2-2. TRBV21-1 is flagged as a pseudogene. The CDR3 is 16 residues long. Here the CDR3 reads CASPPGLVNPTGELFF. The CDR3 DNA reads as TGTGCCAGCCCGCCGGGCCTCGTTAATCCAACCGGGGAGCTGTTTTTT.